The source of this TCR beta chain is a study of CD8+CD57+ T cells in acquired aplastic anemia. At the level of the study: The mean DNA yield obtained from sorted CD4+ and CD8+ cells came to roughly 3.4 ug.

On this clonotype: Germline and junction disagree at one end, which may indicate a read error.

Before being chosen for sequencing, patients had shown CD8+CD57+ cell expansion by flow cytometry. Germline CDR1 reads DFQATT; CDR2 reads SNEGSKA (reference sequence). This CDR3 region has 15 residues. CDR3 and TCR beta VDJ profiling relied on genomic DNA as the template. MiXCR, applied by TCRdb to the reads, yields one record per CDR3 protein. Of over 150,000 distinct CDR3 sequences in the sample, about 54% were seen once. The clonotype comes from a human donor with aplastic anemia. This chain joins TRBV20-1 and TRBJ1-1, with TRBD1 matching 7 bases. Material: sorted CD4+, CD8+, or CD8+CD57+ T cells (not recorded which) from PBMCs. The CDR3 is CSARDGQAGNTEASF. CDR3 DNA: TGCAGTGCCAGAGATGGACAGGCCGGGAACACTGAAGCTTCCTTT.